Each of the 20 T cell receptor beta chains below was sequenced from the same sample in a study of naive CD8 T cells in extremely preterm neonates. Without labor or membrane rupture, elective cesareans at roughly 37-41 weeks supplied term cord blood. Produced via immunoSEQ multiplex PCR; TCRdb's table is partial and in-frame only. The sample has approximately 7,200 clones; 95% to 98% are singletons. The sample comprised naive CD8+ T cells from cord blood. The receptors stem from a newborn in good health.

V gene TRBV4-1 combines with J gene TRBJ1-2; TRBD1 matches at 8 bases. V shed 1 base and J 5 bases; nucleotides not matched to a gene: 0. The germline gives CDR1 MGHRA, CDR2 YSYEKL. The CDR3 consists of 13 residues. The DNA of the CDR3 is TGCGCCAGCAGCCAAGGGACAGGGTATGGCTACACCTTC. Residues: CASSQGTGYGYTF.

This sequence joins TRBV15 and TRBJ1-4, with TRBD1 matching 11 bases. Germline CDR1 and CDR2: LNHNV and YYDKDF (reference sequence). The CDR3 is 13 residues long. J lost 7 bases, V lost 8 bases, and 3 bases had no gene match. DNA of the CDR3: TGTGCCACCGCCGGGACAGGGGGTGAAAAACTGTTTTTT. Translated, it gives CATAGTGGEKLFF.

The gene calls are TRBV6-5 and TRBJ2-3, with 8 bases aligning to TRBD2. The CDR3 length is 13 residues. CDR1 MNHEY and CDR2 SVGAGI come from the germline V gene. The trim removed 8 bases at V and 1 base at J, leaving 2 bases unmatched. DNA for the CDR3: TGTGCCAGCGGGCGGGGGGGCACAGATACGCAGTATTTT. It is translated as CASGRGGTDTQYF.

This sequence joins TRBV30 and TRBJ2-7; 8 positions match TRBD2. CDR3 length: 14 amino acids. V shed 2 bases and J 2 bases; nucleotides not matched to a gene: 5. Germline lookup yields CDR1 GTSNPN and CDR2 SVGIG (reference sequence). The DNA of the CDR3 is TGTGCCTGGAGTCTCAGCGGGGGCGCCTACGAGCAGTACTTC. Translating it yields CAWSLSGGAYEQYF.

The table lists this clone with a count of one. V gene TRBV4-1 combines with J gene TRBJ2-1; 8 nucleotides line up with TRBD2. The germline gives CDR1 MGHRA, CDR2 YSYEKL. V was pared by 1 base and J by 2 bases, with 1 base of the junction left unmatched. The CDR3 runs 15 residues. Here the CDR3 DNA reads TGCGCCAGCAGCCAAGCCGGGGGGGCCTACAATGAGCAGTTCTTC. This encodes CASSQAGGAYNEQFF.

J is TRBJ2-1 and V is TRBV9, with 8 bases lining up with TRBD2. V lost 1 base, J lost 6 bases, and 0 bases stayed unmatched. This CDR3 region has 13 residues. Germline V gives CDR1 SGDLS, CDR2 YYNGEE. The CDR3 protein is CASSVTSGNEQFF. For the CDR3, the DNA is TGTGCCAGCAGCGTAACTAGCGGCAATGAGCAGTTCTTC.

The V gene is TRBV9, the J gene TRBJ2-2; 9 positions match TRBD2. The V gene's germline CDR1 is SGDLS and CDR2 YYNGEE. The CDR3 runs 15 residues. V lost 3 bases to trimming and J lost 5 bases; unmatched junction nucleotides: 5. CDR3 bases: TGTGCCAGCAGCGGAGGACTAGCGAGGACCGGGGAGCTGTTTTTT. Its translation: CASSGGLARTGELFF.

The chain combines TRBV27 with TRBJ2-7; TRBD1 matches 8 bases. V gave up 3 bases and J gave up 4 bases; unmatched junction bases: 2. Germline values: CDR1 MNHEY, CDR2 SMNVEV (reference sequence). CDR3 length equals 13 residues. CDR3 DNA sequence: TGTGCCAGCAGTTTCAGGGGGCCATACGAGCAGTACTTC. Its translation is CASSFRGPYEQYF.

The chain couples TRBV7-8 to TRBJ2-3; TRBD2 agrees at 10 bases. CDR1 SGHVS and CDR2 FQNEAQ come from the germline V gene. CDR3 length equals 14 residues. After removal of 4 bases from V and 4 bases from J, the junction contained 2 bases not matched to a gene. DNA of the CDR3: TGTGCCAGCAGCTCCAGCGGGGGGGCAGATACGCAGTATTTT. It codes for CASSSSGGADTQYF. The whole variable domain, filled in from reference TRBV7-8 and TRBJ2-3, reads GAGVSQSPRYKVAKRGQDVALRCDPISGHVSLFWYQQALGQGPEFLTYFQNEAQLDKSGLPSDRFFAERPEGSVSTLKIQRTQQEDSAVYLCASSSSGGADTQYFGPGTRLTVL.

Here the CDR3 reads CASSASGFSYNEQFF. The CDR3 DNA reads as TGCGCCAGCAGTGCAAGCGGGTTCTCCTACAATGAGCAGTTCTTC. This chain links TRBV10-2 with TRBJ2-1, with a weak D call TRBD2 (6 bases). Deletions cut 4 bases from V and 0 bases from J, with 10 bases between. Germline loops: CDR1 WSHSY, CDR2 SAAADI. There are 15 residues in the CDR3.

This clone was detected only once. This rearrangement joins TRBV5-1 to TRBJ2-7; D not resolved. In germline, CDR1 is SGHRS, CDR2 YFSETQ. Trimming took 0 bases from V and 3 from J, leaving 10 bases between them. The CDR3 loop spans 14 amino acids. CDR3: CASSLGSGDYEQYF. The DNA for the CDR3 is TGCGCCAGCAGCTTGGGTTCAGGTGACTACGAGCAGTACTTC.

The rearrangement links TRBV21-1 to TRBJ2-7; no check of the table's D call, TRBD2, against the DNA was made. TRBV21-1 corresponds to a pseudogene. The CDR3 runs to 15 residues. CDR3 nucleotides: TGTGCCAGCAGCAAAGGGTCCAGGAGGGCCTACGAGCAGTACTTC. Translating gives CASSKGSRRAYEQYF.

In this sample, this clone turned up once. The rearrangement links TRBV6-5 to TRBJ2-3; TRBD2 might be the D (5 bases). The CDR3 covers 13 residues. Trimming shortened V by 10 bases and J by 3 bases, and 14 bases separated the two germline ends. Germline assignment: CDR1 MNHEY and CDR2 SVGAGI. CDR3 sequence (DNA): TGTGCCACCGCCGGGGTTGGGACAGATACGCAGTATTTT. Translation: CATAGVGTDTQYF.

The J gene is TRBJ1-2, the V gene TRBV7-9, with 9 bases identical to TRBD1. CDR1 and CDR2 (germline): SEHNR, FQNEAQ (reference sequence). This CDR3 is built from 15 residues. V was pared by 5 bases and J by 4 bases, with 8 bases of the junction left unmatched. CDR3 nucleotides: TGTGCCAGCAGCGGGACCGGGACAGGGCCCTATGGCTACACCTTC. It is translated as CASSGTGTGPYGYTF.

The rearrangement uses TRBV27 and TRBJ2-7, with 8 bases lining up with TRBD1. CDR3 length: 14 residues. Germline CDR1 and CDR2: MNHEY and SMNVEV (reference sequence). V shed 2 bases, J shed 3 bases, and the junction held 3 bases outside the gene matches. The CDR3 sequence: CASSLRQGYYEQYF. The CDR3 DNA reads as TGTGCCAGCAGTTTAAGACAGGGGTACTACGAGCAGTACTTC.

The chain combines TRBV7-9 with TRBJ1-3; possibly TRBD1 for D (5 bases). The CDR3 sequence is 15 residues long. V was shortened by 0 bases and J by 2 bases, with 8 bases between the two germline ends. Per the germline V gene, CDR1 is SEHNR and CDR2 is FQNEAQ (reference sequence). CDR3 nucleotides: TGTGCCAGCAGCTTAGCTGGAGGGGCTGGAAACACCATATATTTT. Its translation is CASSLAGGAGNTIYF.

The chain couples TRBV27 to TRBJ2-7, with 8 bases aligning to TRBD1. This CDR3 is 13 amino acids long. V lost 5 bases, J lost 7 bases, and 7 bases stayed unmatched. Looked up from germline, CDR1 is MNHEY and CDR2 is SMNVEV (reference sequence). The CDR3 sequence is CASSPLGQGEQYF. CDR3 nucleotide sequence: TGTGCCAGCAGTCCCTTAGGACAGGGAGAGCAGTACTTC.

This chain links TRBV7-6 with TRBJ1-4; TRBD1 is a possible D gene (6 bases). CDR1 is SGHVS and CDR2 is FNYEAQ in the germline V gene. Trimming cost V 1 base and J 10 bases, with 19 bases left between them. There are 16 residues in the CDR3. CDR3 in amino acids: CASSLERGQAGVKLFF. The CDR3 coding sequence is TGTGCCAGCAGCTTAGAACGGGGGCAGGCGGGGGTAAAACTGTTTTTT.

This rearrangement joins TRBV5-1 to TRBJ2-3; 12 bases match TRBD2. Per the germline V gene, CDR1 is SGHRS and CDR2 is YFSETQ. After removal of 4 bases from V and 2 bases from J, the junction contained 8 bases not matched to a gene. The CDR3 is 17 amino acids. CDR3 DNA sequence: TGCGCCAGCAGCAAGCCCTCTAGCGGGGGGGACACAGATACGCAGTATTTT. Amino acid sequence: CASSKPSSGGDTDTQYF. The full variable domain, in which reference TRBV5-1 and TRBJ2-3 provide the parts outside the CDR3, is KAGVTQTPRYLIKTRGQQVTLSCSPISGHRSVSWYQQTPGQGLQFLFEYFSETQRNKGNFPGRFSGRQFSNSRSEMNVSTLELGDSALYLCASSKPSSGGDTDTQYFGPGTRLTVL.

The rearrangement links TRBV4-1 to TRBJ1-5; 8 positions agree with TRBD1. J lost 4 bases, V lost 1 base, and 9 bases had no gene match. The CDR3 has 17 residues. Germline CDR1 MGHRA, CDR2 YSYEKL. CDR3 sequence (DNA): TGCGCCAGCAGCCAAGGGGATGGACAGGGTAGGAATCAGCCCCAGCATTTT. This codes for CASSQGDGQGRNQPQHF.